One sample yielded the 32 T cell receptor beta chains listed below, sequenced in a study of CD8 T cells in Susac syndrome. RNA, at about 0.45 to 1 ug, was reverse transcribed with random hexamers. TCRdb re-analysed the immunoSEQ multiplex PCR reads in MiXCR, keeping a single row per CDR3 protein. The table includes around 100,000 distinct CDR3 sequences, 95% detected once. The sample was CD8+ T cells from PBMCs. All receptors derive from a human donor with Susac syndrome.

This clonotype has just one count. The chain uses TRBV19 and TRBJ2-2; 9 nucleotides align to TRBD2. The CDR3 has 17 amino acids. V lost 3 bases, J lost 4 bases, and 9 bases stayed unmatched. Germline values: CDR1 LNHDA, CDR2 SQIVND (reference sequence). The CDR3 bases are TGTGCCAGTAGTATTTTGCCTAGCGGGACGTTCACCGGGGAGCTGTTTTTT. Its translation: CASSILPSGTFTGELFF.

This sequence joins TRBV7-3 and TRBJ2-1; no firm D call. Per the germline V gene, CDR1 is SGHTA and CDR2 is FQGTGA. The CDR3 has 13 amino acids. Trimming shortened V by 4 bases and J by 3 bases, and 7 bases separated the two germline ends. The CDR3 DNA reads TGTGCCAGCAGCTCAGACTTCTACAATGAGCAGTTCTTC. This gives the protein CASSSDFYNEQFF. Full variable domain (outside the CDR3, taken from reference TRBV7-3 and TRBJ2-1): GAGVSQTPSNKVTEKGKYVELRCDPISGHTALYWYRQSLGQGPEFLIYFQGTGAADDSGLPNDRFFAVRPEGSVSTLKIQRTERGDSAVYLCASSSDFYNEQFFGPGTRLTVL.

The rearrangement joins TRBV24-1 to TRBJ2-5; D is unclear. The CDR3 extends over 13 amino acids. CDR1 is KGHDR and CDR2 is SFDVKD in the germline V gene. Between the trimmed V and J ends, which lost 5 bases and 5 bases, there was a span of 11 bases. This chain's CDR3 is CATSGAILETQYF. The DNA for the CDR3 is TGTGCCACCAGTGGGGCGATTTTGGAGACCCAGTACTTC.

The V gene is TRBV6-5, the J gene TRBJ1-2; weak D call: TRBD1 (6 bases). The CDR3 extends over 16 amino acids. With 2 bases removed from V and 2 bases from J, the gap between germline ends came to 15 bases. Germline V CDR1 and CDR2: MNHEY, SVGAGI. CDR3 sequence reads: CASSYGRDTLNYGYTF. The CDR3 coding sequence is TGTGCCAGCAGTTACGGGCGGGACACATTGAACTATGGCTACACCTTC.

This chain connects TRBV7-2 to TRBJ2-3, with TRBD2 matching 8 bases. This CDR3 contains 15 residues. Trimming took 5 bases from V and 2 from J; bases not matched to a gene: 6. Germline CDR1 is SGHTA and CDR2 is FQGNSA. The CDR3, as DNA: TGTGCCAGCAGCCTTACTAGCGGAGACACAGATACGCAGTATTTT. As protein: CASSLTSGDTDTQYF.

This clonotype is a singleton in its sample. J is TRBJ2-7 and V is TRBV2; TRBD2 matches 7 bases. Germline-derived CDR1 and CDR2 are SNHLY and FYNNEI. J was trimmed by 1 base and V by 6 bases; bases with no gene match: 9. The CDR3 contains 15 residues. In DNA form, the CDR3 reads TGTGCCAGCAGCTTTTCTGGCGGGAGTTCCTACGAGCAGTACTTC. This translates into CASSFSGGSSYEQYF.

The gene calls are TRBV25-1 and TRBJ2-7, with a tentative D call TRBD1 (6 bases). The germline CDR1 and CDR2 sequences are MGHDK and SYGVNS. This CDR3 has 14 residues. V shed 4 bases and J shed 6 bases, with 16 bases lying between them. The DNA for the CDR3 is TGTGCCAGCAGTGCCCAGACAGGCCTTGGCGAGCAGTACTTC. It codes for CASSAQTGLGEQYF.

The chain joins TRBV29-1 to TRBJ2-1, with 14 bases that match TRBD2. Losses at the gene ends were 3 bases for V and 6 bases for J; bases not matched to a gene: 4. This CDR3 is 15 amino acids long. Germline V CDR1 and CDR2: SQVTM, ANQGSEA. CDR3 region: CSVDGTSGRGNEQFF. The CDR3 region has the DNA TGCAGCGTTGACGGGACTAGCGGGAGAGGCAATGAGCAGTTCTTC.

This clonotype was counted once. This sequence joins TRBV18 and TRBJ1-1, with unresolved D. Germline-derived CDR1 and CDR2 are KGHSH and LQKENI. V shed 1 base and J shed 2 bases, with 8 bases lying between them. The CDR3 runs to 14 residues. Written as DNA, the CDR3 is TGTGCCAGCTCACCACAGGATACCAACACTGAAGCTTTCTTT. Translation: CASSPQDTNTEAFF. The entire variable domain, with the rest obtained from reference TRBV18 and TRBJ1-1, is as follows: NAGVMQNPRHLVRRRGQEARLRCSPMKGHSHVYWYRQLPEEGLKFMVYLQKENIIDESGMPKERFSAEFPKEGPSILRIQQVVRGDSAAYFCASSPQDTNTEAFFGQGTRLTVV.

This clonotype has a single count. This sequence joins TRBV5-1 and TRBJ2-5, with no clear D. Trimming pared 1 base from V and 2 bases from J, leaving 9 bases between. Germline CDR1 SGHRS, CDR2 YFSETQ. The CDR3 totals 14 residues. CDR3: CASSLQLTQETQYF. DNA of the CDR3: TGCGCCAGCAGCTTGCAGCTTACTCAAGAGACCCAGTACTTC. Together with reference TRBV5-1 and TRBJ2-5, the CDR3 gives the full variable domain: KAGVTQTPRYLIKTRGQQVTLSCSPISGHRSVSWYQQTPGQGLQFLFEYFSETQRNKGNFPGRFSGRQFSNSRSEMNVSTLELGDSALYLCASSLQLTQETQYFGPGTRLLVL.

This chain joins TRBV27 and TRBJ2-1; D uncertain. The V end lost 5 bases, the J end lost 6 bases, and 17 bases lay between the germline ends. This CDR3 region has 15 residues. Germline assignment: CDR1 MNHEY and CDR2 SMNVEV (reference sequence). The chain's CDR3 is CASSLPPGTPNEQFF. For the CDR3, the DNA is TGTGCCAGCAGTCTACCCCCCGGCACTCCCAATGAGCAGTTCTTC.

The V call is TRBV4-2, the J call TRBJ2-1, with D perhaps matching TRBD2 (6 bases). The CDR3 covers 15 residues. CDR1 LGHNA and CDR2 YNFKEQ come from the germline V gene. Trimming took off 0 bases at V and 1 base at J, with 7 bases between the two ends. The CDR3 region has the DNA TGTGCCAGCAGCCAAGAACTAGCTTCCTACAATGAGCAGTTCTTC. Its protein product is CASSQELASYNEQFF.

The genes are TRBV18 and TRBJ2-5; either TRBD1 or TRBD2 may fit D (5 bases each). Germline CDR1 reads KGHSH; CDR2 reads LQKENI. The CDR3 loop spans 15 amino acids. V dropped 1 base and J dropped 5 bases, with 14 bases sitting between them. CDR3 in amino acids: CASSPLDGDGETQYF. In nucleotides, the CDR3 is TGTGCCAGCTCACCACTTGACGGGGACGGGGAGACCCAGTACTTC.

The genes are TRBV5-1 and TRBJ2-2, with 7 bases fitting TRBD2. Germline CDR1 reads SGHRS; CDR2 reads YFSETQ. The CDR3 contains 17 residues. With V trimmed by 4 bases and J by 1 base, 10 bases remained unmatched. CDR3 nucleotide sequence: TGCGCCAGCAGCCCCAGCCCTACTAGCGTGAACACCGGGGAGCTGTTTTTT. It specifies CASSPSPTSVNTGELFF.

V and J are TRBV28 and TRBJ2-5; 10 bases are a match to TRBD1. The V gene's germline CDR1 is MDHEN and CDR2 SYDVKM. Trimming cost V 6 bases and J 3 bases; bases outside gene matches: 7. The CDR3 is 15 residues long. The CDR3, as DNA: TGTGCCAGCAGGACACCGGGACAGGGGAAAGAGACCCAGTACTTC. Amino acid sequence: CASRTPGQGKETQYF.

The J gene is TRBJ2-5, the V gene TRBV7-8, with 12 bases matching TRBD2. V shed 5 bases, J shed 1 base, and the junction held 2 bases outside the gene matches. CDR1 is SGHVS, CDR2 FQNEAQ, per germline. The CDR3 contains 15 residues. CDR3 sequence (DNA): TGTGCCAGCAGCAAGACTAGCGGGGGCCAAGAGACCCAGTACTTC. This sequence encodes CASSKTSGGQETQYF. The full variable domain, rest sourced from reference TRBV7-8 and TRBJ2-5, is GAGVSQSPRYKVAKRGQDVALRCDPISGHVSLFWYQQALGQGPEFLTYFQNEAQLDKSGLPSDRFFAERPEGSVSTLKIQRTQQEDSAVYLCASSKTSGGQETQYFGPGTRLLVL.

This clonotype has only a few counts. V and J are TRBV13 and TRBJ2-7; TRBD2 aligns across 13 bases. V shed 5 bases and J 4 bases; nucleotides not matched to a gene: 5. CDR1 and CDR2 from the germline V gene are PRHDT and FYEKMQ (reference sequence). The CDR3 is made up of 15 amino acids. The CDR3 sequence is CASSPGLAGPYEQYF. CDR3 in DNA: TGTGCCAGCAGCCCGGGACTAGCGGGGCCTTACGAGCAGTACTTC.

The rearrangement joins TRBV4-1 to TRBJ2-5, with D perhaps matching TRBD2 (5 bases). Trimming removed 1 base at V and 2 bases at J, with 14 bases between. The CDR3 has 16 residues. Looked up from germline, CDR1 is MGHRA and CDR2 is YSYEKL. In DNA form, the CDR3 reads TGCGCCAGCAGCCAAGGGCGCGCGGGTGGTCAAGAGACCCAGTACTTC. It codes for CASSQGRAGGQETQYF.

The chain joins TRBV20-1 to TRBJ2-1, with D perhaps matching TRBD1 or TRBD2 (5 bases each). Germline CDR1 is DFQATT and CDR2 is SNEGSKA (reference sequence). Trimming removed 2 bases at V and 13 bases at J, with 18 bases between. The CDR3 is 13 residues long. The chain's CDR3 is CSARTPGTRVQFF. The CDR3 DNA is TGCAGTGCTAGAACACCCGGGACCAGGGTACAGTTCTTC.

The genes are TRBV29-1 and TRBJ2-1; D remains ambiguous. V lost 3 bases and J lost 4, with 4 bases in between. Germline V CDR1 and CDR2: SQVTM, ANQGSEA. The CDR3 length is 11 residues. CDR3 residues: CSVDMYNEQFF. The CDR3 nucleotides are TGCAGCGTTGATATGTACAATGAGCAGTTCTTC.

This chain connects TRBV20-1 to TRBJ2-4; perhaps TRBD1 as D (5 bases). Trimming cost V 6 bases and J 0 bases, with 15 bases left between them. Germline V gene data show CDR1 as DFQATT and CDR2 as SNEGSKA (reference sequence). The CDR3 contains 15 residues. The CDR3 nucleotides are TGCAGTGCCAATGAACAGGCCCTAGCCAAAAACATTCAGTACTTC. This codes for CSANEQALAKNIQYF.

This chain connects TRBV12-3 or TRBV12-4 to TRBJ2-7; D is ambiguous. Trimming took 5 bases from V and 5 from J, leaving 16 bases between them. The CDR3 spans 14 residues. The CDR3 sequence is CASSLTGPRDEQYF. The CDR3 DNA is TGTGCCAGCAGTCTCACCGGGCCCCGAGACGAGCAGTACTTC.

V is TRBV18 and J is TRBJ2-3, with no clear D. The V end was cut by 3 bases, the J end by 6 bases, with 13 bases between. Germline CDR1 is KGHSH and CDR2 is LQKENI. The CDR3 is 14 amino acids. CDR3 sequence reads: CASSPGIASDTQYF. CDR3 in DNA: TGTGCCAGCTCACCGGGGATAGCTTCGGATACGCAGTATTTT.

The chain joins TRBV29-1 to TRBJ2-1; the D gene is possibly TRBD2 (5 bases). The CDR3 sequence is 13 residues long. Germline V gene sequence: CDR1 SQVTM, CDR2 ANQGSEA. Between the trimmed V and J ends, which lost 5 bases and 9 bases, there was a span of 17 bases. The DNA for the CDR3 is TGCAGCGTTCAATCTACTAGGGAGAGTGAGCAGTTCTTC. It specifies CSVQSTRESEQFF.

The chain is built from TRBV11-2 and TRBJ2-5; 9 bases agree with TRBD1. V lost 5 bases and J lost 5; bases outside the gene matches: 3. CDR3 size: 13 residues. Germline CDR1 SGHAT, CDR2 FQNNGV. The CDR3 nucleotides read TGTGCCAGCAGCCCGGGGACAGGGGAGACCCAGTACTTC. Encoded protein: CASSPGTGETQYF.

The chain carries TRBV12-3 or TRBV12-4 and TRBJ2-7, with D possibly called TRBD1 or TRBD2 (5 bases each). V was shortened by 2 bases and J by 6 bases, with 8 bases between the two germline ends. The CDR3 sequence is 12 residues long. This CDR3 reads CASSLPGSEQYF. The CDR3 region has the DNA TGTGCCAGCAGTTTACCAGGGAGCGAGCAGTACTTC.

The rearrangement joins TRBV29-1 to TRBJ1-1, with D perhaps TRBD1 (6 bases). The CDR3 runs 15 residues. Germline V gene sequence: CDR1 SQVTM, CDR2 ANQGSEA. V lost 5 bases, J lost 1 base, and 17 bases lay in between. The DNA for the CDR3 is TGCAGCGTTCGAAAGGACAGCCGCTGGAACACTGAAGCTTTCTTT. The encoded protein is CSVRKDSRWNTEAFF. The whole variable domain, filled in from reference TRBV29-1 and TRBJ1-1, reads SAVISQKPSRDICQRGTSLTIQCQVDSQVTMMFWYRQQPGQSLTLIATANQGSEATYESGFVIDKFPISRPNLTFSTLTVSNMSPEDSSIYLCSVRKDSRWNTEAFFGQGTRLTVV.

The genes are TRBV7-9 and TRBJ2-3; D gene ambiguous. Trimming cost V 5 bases and J 5 bases, with 14 bases left between them. This CDR3 spans 14 amino acids. From germline, CDR1 is SEHNR and CDR2 FQNEAQ (reference sequence). The CDR3 region has the DNA TGTGCCAGCAGCCTAGATTCGACGGTAGATACGCAGTATTTT. It specifies CASSLDSTVDTQYF.

The V call is TRBV14, the J call TRBJ2-1; D is unclear. The CDR3 length is 15 residues. Trimming pared 1 base from V and 7 bases from J, leaving 14 bases between. The germline V gene has CDR1 SGHDN and CDR2 FVKESK. The DNA for the CDR3 is TGTGCCAGCAGCCAAGTCAGGTCCATCGGTAATGAGCAGTTCTTC. This sequence encodes CASSQVRSIGNEQFF.

The J gene is TRBJ2-7, the V gene TRBV2, with D uncertain. The germline gives CDR1 SNHLY, CDR2 FYNNEI. The CDR3 contains 15 residues. Trimming stripped 0 bases from V and 2 bases from J, with 11 bases between. CDR3 sequence: CASSEALAAAYEQYF. The CDR3 DNA follows: TGTGCCAGCAGTGAAGCGCTTGCGGCCGCCTACGAGCAGTACTTC.

The V gene is TRBV2, the J gene TRBJ2-1; 11 bases are a match to TRBD1. The CDR3 is 15 residues long. Trimming cost V 6 bases and J 4 bases; bases outside gene matches: 5. Per germline, CDR1 SNHLY and CDR2 FYNNEI. Here the CDR3 reads CASSGGDRGYNEQFF. The CDR3 DNA follows: TGTGCCAGCAGCGGGGGGGACAGGGGGTACAATGAGCAGTTCTTC.

This rearrangement joins TRBV29-1 to TRBJ1-2; D remains ambiguous. CDR3 length equals 12 residues. Between the trimmed V and J ends, which lost 7 bases and 6 bases, there was a span of 15 bases. The germline gives CDR1 SQVTM, CDR2 ANQGSEA. The CDR3: CSARNREDGYTF. The CDR3 nucleotides read TGCAGCGCCAGGAACCGTGAAGATGGCTACACCTTC.